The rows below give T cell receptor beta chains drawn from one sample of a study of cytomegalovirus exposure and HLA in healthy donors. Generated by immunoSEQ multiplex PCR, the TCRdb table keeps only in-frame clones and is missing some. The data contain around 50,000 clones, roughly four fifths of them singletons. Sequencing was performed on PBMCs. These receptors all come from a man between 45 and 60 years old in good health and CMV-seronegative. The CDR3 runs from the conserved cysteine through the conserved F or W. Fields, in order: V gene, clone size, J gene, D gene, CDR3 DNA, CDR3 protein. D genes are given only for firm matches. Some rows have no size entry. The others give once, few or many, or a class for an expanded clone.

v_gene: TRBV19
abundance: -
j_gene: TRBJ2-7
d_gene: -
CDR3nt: TGTGCCAGTCGACTAAGGGCGGACTCCTACGAGCAGTACTTC
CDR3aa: CASRLRADSYEQYF

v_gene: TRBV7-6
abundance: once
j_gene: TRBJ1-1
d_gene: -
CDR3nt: TGTGCCAGCAGCTTAGGAGCTTTTAACACTGAAGCTTTCTTT
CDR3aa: CASSLGAFNTEAFF

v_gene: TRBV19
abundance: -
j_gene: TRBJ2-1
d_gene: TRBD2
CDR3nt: TGTGCCAGTAGTCCCCTTAGCGGGGGCCCCTACAATGAGCAGTTCTTC
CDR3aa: CASSPLSGGPYNEQFF

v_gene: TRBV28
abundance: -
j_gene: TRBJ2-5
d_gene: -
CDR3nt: TGTGCCAGCAGTCACGTGACAGGTACCCAAGAGACCCAGTACTTC
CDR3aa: CASSHVTGTQETQYF

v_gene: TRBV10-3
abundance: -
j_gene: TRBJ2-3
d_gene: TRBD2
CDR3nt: TGTGCCATCAGTGATGGGCGGGGGGCCACAGATACGCAGTATTTT
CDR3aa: CAISDGRGATDTQYF

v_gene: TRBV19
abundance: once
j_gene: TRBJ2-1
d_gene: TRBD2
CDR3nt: TGTGCCAGTAGTATGGGACTAGCGGGGGGGCCAAATGAGCAGTTCTTC
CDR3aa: CASSMGLAGGPNEQFF

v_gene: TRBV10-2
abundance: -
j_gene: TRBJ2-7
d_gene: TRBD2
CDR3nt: TGCGCCAGCAGTGAGTTAGCGGGGTACGAGCAGTACTTC
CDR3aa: CASSELAGYEQYF

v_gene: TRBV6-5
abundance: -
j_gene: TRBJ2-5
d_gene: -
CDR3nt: TGTGCCAGCAGTTATCGTGGGGGGGAGACCCAGTACTTC
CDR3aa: CASSYRGGETQYF

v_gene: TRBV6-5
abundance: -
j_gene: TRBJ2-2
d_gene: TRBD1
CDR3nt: TGTGCCAGCAGTTCTTGGACAGGGAAGGACGGGGAGCTGTTTTTT
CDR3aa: CASSSWTGKDGELFF

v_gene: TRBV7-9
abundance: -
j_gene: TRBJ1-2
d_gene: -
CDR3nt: TGTGCCAGCAGCTTAGTAAGGGAGATCGGGGAATATGGCTACACCTTC
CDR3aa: CASSLVREIGEYGYTF

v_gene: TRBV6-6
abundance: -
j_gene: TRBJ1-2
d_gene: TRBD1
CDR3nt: TGTGCCAGCATGCCGGGACAGGGGGGTTATAACTATGGCCACACCTTC
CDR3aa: CASMPGQGGYNYGHTF

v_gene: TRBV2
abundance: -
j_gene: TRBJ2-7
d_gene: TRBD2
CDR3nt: TGTGCCAGCAGTGTTGGGACTAGCTTATCCTACGAGCAGTACTTC
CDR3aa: CASSVGTSLSYEQYF

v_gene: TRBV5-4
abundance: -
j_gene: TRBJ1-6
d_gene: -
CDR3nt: TGTGCCAGCAGTGCGTCGGCCGGCAGGGATTCACCCCTCCACTTT
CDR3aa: CASSASAGRDSPLHF

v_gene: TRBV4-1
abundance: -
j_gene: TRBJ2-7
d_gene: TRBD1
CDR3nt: TGCGCCAGCAGCCTTCGGGGACAGGGGGCGATTTCCGAGCAGTACTTC
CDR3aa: CASSLRGQGAISEQYF

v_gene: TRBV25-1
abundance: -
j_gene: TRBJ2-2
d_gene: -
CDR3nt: TGTGCCAGCAGTGACAGGGCCGGGGAGCTGTTTTTT
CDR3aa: CASSDRAGELFF

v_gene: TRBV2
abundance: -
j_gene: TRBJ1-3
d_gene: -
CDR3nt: TGTGCCAGCAGGGGTGGAGGACCTGGAAACACCATATATTTT
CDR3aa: CASRGGGPGNTIYF

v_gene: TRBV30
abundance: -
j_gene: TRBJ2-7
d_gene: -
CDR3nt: TGTGCCTGGAGTCGGGGGGCCCTCGAGCAGTACTTC
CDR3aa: CAWSRGALEQYF

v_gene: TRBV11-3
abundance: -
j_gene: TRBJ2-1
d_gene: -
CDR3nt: TGTGCCAGCAGCCCCCAGGGGTGGAATGAGCAGTTCTTC
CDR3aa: CASSPQGWNEQFF

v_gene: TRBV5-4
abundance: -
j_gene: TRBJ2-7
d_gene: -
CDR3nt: TGTGCCAGCAGCTTGAATCCCTCTAACGAGCAGTACTTC
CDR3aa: CASSLNPSNEQYF

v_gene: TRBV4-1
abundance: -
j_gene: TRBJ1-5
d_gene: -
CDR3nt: TGCGCCAGCAGCCAATATTGGGGGCCTCAGCCCCAGCATTTT
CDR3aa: CASSQYWGPQPQHF

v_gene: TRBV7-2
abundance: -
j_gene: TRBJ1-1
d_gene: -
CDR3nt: TGTGCCAGCACCACCACAGTGAACACTGAAGCTTTCTTT
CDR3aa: CASTTTVNTEAFF

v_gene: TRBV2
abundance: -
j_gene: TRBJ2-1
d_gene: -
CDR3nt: TGTGCCAGCAGGGAGGGACGACAGCAGTTCTTC
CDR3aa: CASREGRQQFF

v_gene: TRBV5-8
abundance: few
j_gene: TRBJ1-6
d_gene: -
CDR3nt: TGTGCCAGCAGCCGAGGACAGCTCTCCTATAATTCACCCCTCCACTTT
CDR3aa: CASSRGQLSYNSPLHF

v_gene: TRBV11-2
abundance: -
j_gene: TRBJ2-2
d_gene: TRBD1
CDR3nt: TGTGCCAGCAGCATTAGGGACAGGAACACCGGGGAGCTGTTTTTT
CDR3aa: CASSIRDRNTGELFF

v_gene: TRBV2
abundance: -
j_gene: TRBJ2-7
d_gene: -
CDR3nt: TGTGCCAGCAGCCCCCCAGACAGCAACCCGGGCATACACGAGCAGTACTTC
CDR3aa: CASSPPDSNPGIHEQYF

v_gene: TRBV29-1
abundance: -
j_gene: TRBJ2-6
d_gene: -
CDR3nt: TGCAGCGTTGGTACAGGAAGATCTTCTGGGGCCAACGTCCTGACTTTC
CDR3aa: CSVGTGRSSGANVLTF

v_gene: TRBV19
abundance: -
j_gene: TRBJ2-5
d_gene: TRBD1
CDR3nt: TGTGCCAGTAGGCGACAGGGCTCTTCGCAAGAGACCCAGTACTTC
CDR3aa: CASRRQGSSQETQYF

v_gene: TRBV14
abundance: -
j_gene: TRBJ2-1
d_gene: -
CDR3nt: TGTGCCAGCAGCCAAGTTCGGGGGGCCCTCCTTCCCTACCATGAGCAGTTCTTC
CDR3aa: CASSQVRGALLPYHEQFF

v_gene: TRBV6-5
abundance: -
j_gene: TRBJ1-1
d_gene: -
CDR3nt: TGTGCCAGCACTCCTTTACAGAGAAACACTGAAGCTTTCTTT
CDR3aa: CASTPLQRNTEAFF

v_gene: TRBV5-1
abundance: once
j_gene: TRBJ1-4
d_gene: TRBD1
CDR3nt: TGCGCCAGCAGCCGAGGACAGGGGGGAGCCCCCAATGAAAAACTGTTTTTT
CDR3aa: CASSRGQGGAPNEKLFF

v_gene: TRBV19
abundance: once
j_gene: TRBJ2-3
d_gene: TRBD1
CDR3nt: TGTGCCAGTAGTCCACAGGGGTCCGATACGCAGTATTTT
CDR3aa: CASSPQGSDTQYF

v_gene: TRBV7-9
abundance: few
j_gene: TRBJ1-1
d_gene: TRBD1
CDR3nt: TGTGCCAGCAGCCGCGGGACAGTGAACACTGAAGCTTTCTTT
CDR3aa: CASSRGTVNTEAFF

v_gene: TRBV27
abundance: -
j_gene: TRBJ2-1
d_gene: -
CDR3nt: TGTGCCAGCAGTTCCGAGCGGCGAAGCTCCTACAATGAGCAGTTCTTC
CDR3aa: CASSSERRSSYNEQFF

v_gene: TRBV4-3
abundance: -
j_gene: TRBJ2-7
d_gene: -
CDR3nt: TGCGCCAGCAGCCAAGGGGCCTACTACGAGCAGTACTTC
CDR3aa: CASSQGAYYEQYF

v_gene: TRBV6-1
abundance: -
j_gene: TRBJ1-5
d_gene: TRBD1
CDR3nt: TGTGCCAGCAGTGAAGTGACAGGGGGTAATCAGCCCCAGCATTTT
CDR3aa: CASSEVTGGNQPQHF

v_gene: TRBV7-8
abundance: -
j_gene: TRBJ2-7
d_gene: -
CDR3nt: TGTGCCAGCAGCTACTCGTGGGGGGACGGCGAGCAGTACTTC
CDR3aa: CASSYSWGDGEQYF

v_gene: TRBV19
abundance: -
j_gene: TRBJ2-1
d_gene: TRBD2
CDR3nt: TGTGCCAGTAGTGTCCCTCAGCGGGGGGGCCGCAATGAGCAGTTCTTC
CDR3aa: CASSVPQRGGRNEQFF

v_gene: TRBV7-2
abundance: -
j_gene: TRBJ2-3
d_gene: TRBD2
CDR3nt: TGTGCCAGCAGCCGCGGGGGGAGCACAGATACGCAGTATTTT
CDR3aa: CASSRGGSTDTQYF

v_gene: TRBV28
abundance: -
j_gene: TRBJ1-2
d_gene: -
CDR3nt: TGTGCCAGCAGATCCACAGAGTATGGCTACACCTTC
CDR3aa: CASRSTEYGYTF

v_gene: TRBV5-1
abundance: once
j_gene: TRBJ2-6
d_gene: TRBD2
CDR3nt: TGCGCCAGCAGCCCGGGGGGCTCTGGGGCCAACGTCCTGACTTTC
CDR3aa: CASSPGGSGANVLTF

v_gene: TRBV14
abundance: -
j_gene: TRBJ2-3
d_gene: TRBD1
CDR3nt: TGTGCCAGCAACCATAACACAGGGGGCGCCACAGATACGCAGTATTTT
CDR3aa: CASNHNTGGATDTQYF

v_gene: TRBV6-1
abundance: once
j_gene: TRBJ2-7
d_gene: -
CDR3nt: TGTGCCAGCAGTGAAGATAGAGGGAGCTCCTACGAGCAGTACTTC
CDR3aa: CASSEDRGSSYEQYF

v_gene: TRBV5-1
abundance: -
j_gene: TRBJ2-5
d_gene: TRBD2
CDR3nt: TGCGCCAGCAGCTTGGGACTAGCGGGGGAGTGGGAGACCCAGTACTTC
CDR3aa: CASSLGLAGEWETQYF

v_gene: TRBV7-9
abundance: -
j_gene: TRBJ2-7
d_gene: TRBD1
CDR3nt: TGTGCCAGCAGCTTAGTACAGTGGACAGGATCCTACGAGCAGTACTTC
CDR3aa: CASSLVQWTGSYEQYF

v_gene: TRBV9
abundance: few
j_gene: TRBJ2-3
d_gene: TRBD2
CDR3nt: TGTGCCAGCAGCGTAGACGCGGGGGGCCACCCGTTGGCCACAGATACGCAGTATTTT
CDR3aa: CASSVDAGGHPLATDTQYF

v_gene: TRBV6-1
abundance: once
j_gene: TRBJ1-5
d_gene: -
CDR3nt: TGTGCCAGCAGTGAAGAGGGGTTGAGCAATCAGCCCCAGCATTTT
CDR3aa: CASSEEGLSNQPQHF

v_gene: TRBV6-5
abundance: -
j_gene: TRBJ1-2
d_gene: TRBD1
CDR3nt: TGTGCCAGCAGCCGACAGGGCTTCGATGGCTACACCTTC
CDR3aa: CASSRQGFDGYTF

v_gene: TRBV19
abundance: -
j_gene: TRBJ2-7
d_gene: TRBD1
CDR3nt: TGTGCCAGTCGGAGATCCGGACAGGGTGCGTACGAGCAGTACTTC
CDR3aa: CASRRSGQGAYEQYF

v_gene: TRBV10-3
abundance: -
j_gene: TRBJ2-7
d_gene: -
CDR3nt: TGTGCCATCAGTGAGTCCCGGACAGTTTACGAGCAGTACTTC
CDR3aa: CAISESRTVYEQYF

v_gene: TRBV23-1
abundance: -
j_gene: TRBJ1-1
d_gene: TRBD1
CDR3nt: TGCGCCAGCAGTCTCAACCCAGGGGGTGAGGCTGAAGCTTTCTTT
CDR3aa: CASSLNPGGEAEAFF

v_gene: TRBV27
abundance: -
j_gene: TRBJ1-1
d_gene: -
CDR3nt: TGTGCCAGCAGTTCTATCGGCACTGAAGCTTTCTTT
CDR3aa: CASSSIGTEAFF

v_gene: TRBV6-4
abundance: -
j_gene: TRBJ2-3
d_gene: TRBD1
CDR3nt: TGTGCCAGCAGTGAGGGGACAGGAGTGGGCACAGATACGCAGTATTTT
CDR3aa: CASSEGTGVGTDTQYF

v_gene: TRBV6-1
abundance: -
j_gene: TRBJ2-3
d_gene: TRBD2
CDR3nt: TGTGCCAGCAGCATGGGCGGGGGGACAGATACGCAGTATTTT
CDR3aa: CASSMGGGTDTQYF

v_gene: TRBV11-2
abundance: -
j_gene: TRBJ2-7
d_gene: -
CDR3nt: TGTGCCAGCAGCTCAGTAGGGACTGTAAGTCTCTACGAGCAGTACTTC
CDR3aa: CASSSVGTVSLYEQYF

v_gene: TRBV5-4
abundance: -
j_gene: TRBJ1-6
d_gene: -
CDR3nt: TGTGCCAGCAGCTTGGCCCAGGGTGGCTCCTATAATTCACCCCTCCACTTT
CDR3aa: CASSLAQGGSYNSPLHF

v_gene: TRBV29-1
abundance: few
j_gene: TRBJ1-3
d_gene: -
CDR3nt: TGCAGCGTTGAAGATCCGCGGGGTTCAGCCATATATTTT
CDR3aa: CSVEDPRGSAIYF

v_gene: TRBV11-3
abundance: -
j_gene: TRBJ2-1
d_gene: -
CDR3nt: TGTGCCAGCAGCTCCGAGGCGGGCCCCAACAATGAGCAGTTCTTC
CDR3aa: CASSSEAGPNNEQFF

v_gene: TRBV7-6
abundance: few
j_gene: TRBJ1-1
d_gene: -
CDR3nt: TGTGCCAGCAGCTTATTCCCCCGGGGGGGGGCTAAGGACACTGAAGCTTTCTTT
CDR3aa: CASSLFPRGGAKDTEAFF